This T cell receptor beta chain was captured in a study of shared clonotypes between healthy human individuals. Whole-study results and caveats: Among non-shared clonotypes, generation probabilities were lower than among those shared by all four donors.

Repertoires were generated with immunoSEQ multiplex PCR, while TCRdb's copy carries only in-frame clones and drops some. The data show 2 million to 2.5 million clones, with 85% to 95% seen just once and under 0.45% held by the top ten. Germline V gene sequence: CDR1 LGHNT, CDR2 FRNRAP. The CDR3 is 14 amino acids. After removal of 5 bases from V and 6 bases from J, the junction contained 7 bases not matched to a gene. A word on this clone: Its matching antigen is unknown.

Each sample came from a Caucasian adult donor living in Nashville, Tennessee. The sequencing sample was made of naive CD4+ T cells from PBMCs. Subset noted: CD45RA+ positively selected. The V call is TRBV12-5, the J call TRBJ2-1; TRBD1 matches 7 bases. The sequence was collected from a young man in good health. Some clones in this sample may be carry-over from other donors' samples. CDR3 protein: CASGDDRAGNEQFF. CDR3 bases: TGTGCTAGTGGTGACGACAGGGCGGGCAATGAGCAGTTCTTC.